Given below is one T cell receptor (beta chain) in context. The entry originates in a study of T cell responses to AZD1222 COVID-19 vaccine. As for the study in general: The analysis combined second doses at about 4 or about 12 weeks.

The V gene's germline CDR1 is LGHNA and CDR2 YSLEER. Trimming took 0 bases from V and 2 from J, leaving 10 bases between them. This CDR3 is 15 amino acids long. The protocol was immunoSEQ multiplex PCR, while the TCRdb copy is restricted to in-frame clones and leaves out a portion. The table lists about 99,000 clones, about 85% of them singletons. This chain joins TRBV4-3 and TRBJ1-2; a weak D match, TRBD1 (6 bases). The specimen was peripheral blood, collected on day 0 of AZD1222 vaccination. This sequence originates from an adult in good health. CDR3 sequence (DNA): TGCGCCAGCAGCCAAGAAGGGCAGGGGAACTATGGCTACACCTTC. Translation gives CASSQEGQGNYGYTF.